The text below deals with one T cell receptor beta chain. Antigen: not known. The germline CDR1 and CDR2 sequences are LNHDA and SQIVND (reference sequence). V was trimmed by 6 bases and J by 3 bases, leaving 6 bases between them. This CDR3 spans 12 amino acids. The protocol was immunoSEQ multiplex PCR, while the TCRdb copy is restricted to in-frame clones and leaves out a portion. The table lists about 96,000 clones, under 90% of them singletons, with 20% to 30% in the top ten. This sample is part of a study of T cell responses to AZD1222 COVID-19 vaccine. Whole-study findings and limits: Along spike, vaccine-associated CD4 TCRs were found throughout, with dominance at 160-218 and 743-854. At study baseline, merely a handful of AZD1222 recipients were seropositive.

The V gene is TRBV19, the J gene TRBJ2-4, with D unclear. This receptor was identified in an adult in good health. Material: peripheral blood, obtained on day 0 of AZD1222 vaccination. Here the CDR3 reads CASSYSKNIQYF. The CDR3 nucleotides read TGTGCCAGTAGCTACAGCAAAAACATTCAGTACTTC.